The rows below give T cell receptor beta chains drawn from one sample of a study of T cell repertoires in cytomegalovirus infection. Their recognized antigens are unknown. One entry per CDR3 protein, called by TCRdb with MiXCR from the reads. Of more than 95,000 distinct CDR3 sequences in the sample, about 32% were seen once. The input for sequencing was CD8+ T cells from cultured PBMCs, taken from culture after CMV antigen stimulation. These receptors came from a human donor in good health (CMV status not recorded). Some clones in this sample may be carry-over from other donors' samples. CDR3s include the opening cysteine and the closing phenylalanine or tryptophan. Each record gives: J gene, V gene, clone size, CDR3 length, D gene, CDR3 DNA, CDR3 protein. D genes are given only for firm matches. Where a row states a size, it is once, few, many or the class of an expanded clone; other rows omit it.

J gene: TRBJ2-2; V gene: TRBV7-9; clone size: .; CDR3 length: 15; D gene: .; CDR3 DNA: TGTGCCAGCAGCTTGTGGGGCCTGGCAACCGGGGAGCTGTTTTTT; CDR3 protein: CASSLWGLATGELFF
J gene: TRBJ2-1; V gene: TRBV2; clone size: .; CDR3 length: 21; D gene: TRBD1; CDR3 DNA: TGTGCCAGCAGTGAATACTCGACAGGGGAAAGCCCAAAAAGCTCCTACAATGAGCAGTTCTTC; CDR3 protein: CASSEYSTGESPKSSYNEQFF
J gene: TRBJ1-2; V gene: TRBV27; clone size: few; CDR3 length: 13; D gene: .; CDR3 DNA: TGTGCCAGCAGTTTACAGGGATTTGATGGCTACACCTTC; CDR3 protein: CASSLQGFDGYTF
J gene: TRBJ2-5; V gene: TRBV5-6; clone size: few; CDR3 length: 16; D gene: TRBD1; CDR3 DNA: TGTGCCAGCAGATATTCGCCACAGGGGGATGAAGAGACCCAGTACTTC; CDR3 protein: CASRYSPQGDEETQYF
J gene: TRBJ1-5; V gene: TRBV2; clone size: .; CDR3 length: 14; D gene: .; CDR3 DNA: TGTGCCAGCGAGGAATCCCGTTGGGGTCAGCCCCAGCATTTT; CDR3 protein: CASEESRWGQPQHF
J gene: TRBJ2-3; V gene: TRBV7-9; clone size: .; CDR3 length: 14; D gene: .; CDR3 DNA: TGTGCCAGCAGCCCCCCGGTTGGCGCGGATACGCAGTATTTT; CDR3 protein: CASSPPVGADTQYF
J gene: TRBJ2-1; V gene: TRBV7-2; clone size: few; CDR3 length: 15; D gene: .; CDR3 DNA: TGTGCCAGCACCAACGGGGCGGGCCCTTACAATGAGCAGTTCTTC; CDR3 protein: CASTNGAGPYNEQFF
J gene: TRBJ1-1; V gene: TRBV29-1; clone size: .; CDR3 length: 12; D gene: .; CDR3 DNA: TGCAGCGTTGCGTTTGGGGACACTGAAGCTTTCTTT; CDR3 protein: CSVAFGDTEAFF
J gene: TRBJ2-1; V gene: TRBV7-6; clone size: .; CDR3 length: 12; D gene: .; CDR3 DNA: TGTGCCAGCAGCTCGGGACTGGATGGGCAGTTCTTC; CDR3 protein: CASSSGLDGQFF
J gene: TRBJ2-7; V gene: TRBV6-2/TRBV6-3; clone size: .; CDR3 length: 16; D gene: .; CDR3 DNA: TGTGCCAGCAGCGACGGAGTAAGGGTCTCAGGGGACGAGCAGTACTTC; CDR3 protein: CASSDGVRVSGDEQYF
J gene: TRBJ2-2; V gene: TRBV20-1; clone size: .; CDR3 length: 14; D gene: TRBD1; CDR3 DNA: TGCAGTGCTAGGAGACAGGGGGTGAGCGGGGAGCTGTTTTTT; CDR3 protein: CSARRQGVSGELFF
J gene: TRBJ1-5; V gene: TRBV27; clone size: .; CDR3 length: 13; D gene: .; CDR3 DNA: TGTGCCAGCAGTTTTCTCCGCAATCGGCCCCAGCATTTT; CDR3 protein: CASSFLRNRPQHF
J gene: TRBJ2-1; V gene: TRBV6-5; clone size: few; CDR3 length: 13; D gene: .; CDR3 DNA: TGTGCCAGCAGCCGGGACCGAAGAAGTGAGCAGTTCTTC; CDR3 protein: CASSRDRRSEQFF
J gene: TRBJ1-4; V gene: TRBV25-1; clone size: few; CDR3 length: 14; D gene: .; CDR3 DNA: TGTGCCAGCAGTACAGGGCAGAATAATGAAAAACTGTTTTTT; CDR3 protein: CASSTGQNNEKLFF
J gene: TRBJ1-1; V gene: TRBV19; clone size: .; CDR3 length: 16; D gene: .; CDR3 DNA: TGTGCCAGTAGTAGCCCTCGGATAAGGATGAACACTGAAGCTTTCTTT; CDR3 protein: CASSSPRIRMNTEAFF
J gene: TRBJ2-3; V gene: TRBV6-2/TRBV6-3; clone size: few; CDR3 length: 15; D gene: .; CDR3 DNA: TGTGCCAGCAGTTACTTTTCTAGATCAGGAGATACGCAGTATTTT; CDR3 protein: CASSYFSRSGDTQYF
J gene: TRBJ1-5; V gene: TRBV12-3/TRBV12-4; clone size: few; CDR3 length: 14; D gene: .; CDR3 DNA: TGTGCCAGCAGTTTAGGGGGGGTGAATCAGCCCCAGCATTTT; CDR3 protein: CASSLGGVNQPQHF
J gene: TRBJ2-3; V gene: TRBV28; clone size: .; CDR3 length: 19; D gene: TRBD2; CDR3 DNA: TGTGCCAGCAGTTTACCAGGACTAGCGGGGGGGCTTACCACAGATACGCAGTATTTT; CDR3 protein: CASSLPGLAGGLTTDTQYF